Sequencing of this T cell receptor (beta chain) was carried out in a study of prognosis after radiotherapy for stage I lung cancer. Study at large: SBRT spanned 3 to 5 fractions, reaching a biologically effective dose of at least 100 Gy. Study-wide points: Once stereotactic body radiation therapy had been given, unique TCR clone counts fell, with a median of 10,088 versus 6,861.

The CDR3 has 15 residues. V shed 8 bases and J 0 bases; nucleotides not matched to a gene: 5. Germline CDR1 DFQATT, CDR2 SNEGSKA (reference sequence). Researchers used two-round multiplex PCR to amplify TCR beta CDR3 starting from genomic DNA. The first round of PCR was done with primers that matched each TRBV and TRBJ gene. Via MiXCR, TCRdb re-called the multiplex PCR reads, giving one row per CDR3 protein. The table lists roughly 26,000 distinct CDR3 sequences, around 30% of them singletons, with 35% in the top ten. At least ten counts were recorded for this clonotype. Its antigen is currently unknown.

The J gene is TRBJ2-3, the V gene TRBV20-1; 13 positions match TRBD2. Sample: PBMCs, taken before or after stereotactic body radiation therapy (not recorded which). This TCR was sampled from a donor over 45 with non-small cell lung cancer. This CDR3 reads CSNLGLAGSTDTQYF. The CDR3 DNA sequence: TGCAGTAACTTGGGACTAGCGGGAAGCACAGATACGCAGTATTTT.